A single TCR beta chain is shown here with its context. Its antigen is unidentified. This record comes from a study of vaccination and CD4 T cells after COVID-19. For the study at large: Six males and four females constituted the convalescent cohort, two of whom were Hispanic. The stimulating agents, overlapping spike peptides, came from SARS-CoV-2, HCoV-NL63, HCoV-OC43 and HCoV-229E. In the control cultures, a CEFX pool, an HIV-1 Nef pool, or no peptide was supplied.

CD4+ T cells that had been cultured provided DNA sequenced with the Oncomine TCR Beta short-read assay. TCRdb re-analysed the PCR reads in MiXCR, keeping a single row per CDR3 protein. Of about 26,000 distinct CDR3 sequences in the sample, 50% to 75% were seen once. Treatment of the sample: approximately nine-day PBMC culture with coronavirus spike peptide pools or control peptides (ViraFEST assay). Half-medium replacement with fresh IL-2 medium took place on days 3 and 7. What was sequenced was CD4+ T cells from blood, cultured in vitro. This TCR was recovered from a human donor who had recovered from COVID-19.

As DNA, the CDR3 is TGTGCCAGCAGTTCCGGGACTAGCGGAGTGCAAGAGACCCAGTACTTC. Translated: CASSSGTSGVQETQYF. The V gene is TRBV6-2 or TRBV6-3, the J gene TRBJ2-5, with TRBD2 matching over 11 bases. The CDR3 is made up of 16 amino acids. The ends lost 4 bases at V and 2 bases at J; junction bases unmatched: 6. Germline CDR1 is MNHEY and CDR2 is SVGEGT.